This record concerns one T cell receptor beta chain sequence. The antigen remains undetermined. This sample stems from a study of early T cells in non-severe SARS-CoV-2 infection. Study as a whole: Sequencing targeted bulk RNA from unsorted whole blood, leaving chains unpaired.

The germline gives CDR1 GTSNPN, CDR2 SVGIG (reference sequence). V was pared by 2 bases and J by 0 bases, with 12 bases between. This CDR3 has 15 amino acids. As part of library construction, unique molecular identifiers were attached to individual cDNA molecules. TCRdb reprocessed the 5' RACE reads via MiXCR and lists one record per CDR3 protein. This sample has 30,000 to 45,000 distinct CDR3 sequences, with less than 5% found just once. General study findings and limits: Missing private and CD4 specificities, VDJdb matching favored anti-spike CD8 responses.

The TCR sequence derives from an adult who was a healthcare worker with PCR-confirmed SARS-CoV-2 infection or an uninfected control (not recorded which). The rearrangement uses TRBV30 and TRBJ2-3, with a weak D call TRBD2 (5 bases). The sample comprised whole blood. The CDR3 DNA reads TGTGCCTGGAGTAGAGGGTCAGCTAGCACAGATACGCAGTATTTT. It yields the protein CAWSRGSASTDTQYF.